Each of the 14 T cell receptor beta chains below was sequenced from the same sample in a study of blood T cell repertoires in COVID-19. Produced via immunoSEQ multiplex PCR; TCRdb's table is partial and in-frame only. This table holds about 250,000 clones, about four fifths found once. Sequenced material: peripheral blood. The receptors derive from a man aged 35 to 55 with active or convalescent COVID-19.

The CDR3 region has the DNA TGTGCCAGCAGCCTCGACAGGCATGGTGGCTACACCTTC. Amino acid sequence: CASSLDRHGGYTF. This chain joins TRBV7-9 and TRBJ1-2; tentatively, D is TRBD1 (6 bases). The CDR3 has 13 residues. Per germline, CDR1 SEHNR and CDR2 FQNEAQ (reference sequence). V was cut by 5 bases and J by 7 bases, with 14 bases left in between. Based on the CDR3 plus reference TRBV7-9 and TRBJ1-2, the full variable domain is DTGVSQNPRHKITKRGQNVTFRCDPISEHNRLYWYRQTLGQGPEFLTYFQNEAQLEKSRLLSDRFSAERPKGSFSTLEIQRTEQGDSAMYLCASSLDRHGGYTFGSGTRLTVV.

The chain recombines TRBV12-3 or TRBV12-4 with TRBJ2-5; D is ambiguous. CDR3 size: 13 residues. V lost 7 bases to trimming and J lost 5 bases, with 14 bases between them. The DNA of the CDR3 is TGTGCCAGCACCCCCGGAGAGCCGGAGACCCAGTACTTC. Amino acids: CASTPGEPETQYF.

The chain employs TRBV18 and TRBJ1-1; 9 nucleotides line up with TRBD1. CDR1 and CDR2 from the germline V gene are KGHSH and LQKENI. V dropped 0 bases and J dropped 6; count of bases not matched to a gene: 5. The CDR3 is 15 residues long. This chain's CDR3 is CASSPPSQGASEAFF. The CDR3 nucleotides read TGTGCCAGCTCACCACCGTCACAGGGGGCGTCTGAAGCTTTCTTT. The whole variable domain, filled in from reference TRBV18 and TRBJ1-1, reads NAGVMQNPRHLVRRRGQEARLRCSPMKGHSHVYWYRQLPEEGLKFMVYLQKENIIDESGMPKERFSAEFPKEGPSILRIQQVVRGDSAAYFCASSPPSQGASEAFFGQGTRLTVV.

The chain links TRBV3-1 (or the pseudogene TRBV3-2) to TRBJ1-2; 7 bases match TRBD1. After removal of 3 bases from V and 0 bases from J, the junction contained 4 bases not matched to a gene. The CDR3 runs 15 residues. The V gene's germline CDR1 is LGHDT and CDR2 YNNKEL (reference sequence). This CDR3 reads CASSQRGQTNYGYTF. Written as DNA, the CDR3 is TGTGCCAGCAGCCAGAGGGGACAGACTAACTATGGCTACACCTTC.

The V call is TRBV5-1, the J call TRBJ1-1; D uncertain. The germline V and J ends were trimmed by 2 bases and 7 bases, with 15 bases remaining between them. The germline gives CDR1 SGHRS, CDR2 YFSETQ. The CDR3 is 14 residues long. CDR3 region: CASSFARVSDEAFF. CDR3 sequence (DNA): TGCGCCAGCAGCTTCGCAAGGGTTAGCGATGAAGCTTTCTTT.

The CDR3 DNA follows: TGTGCCAGCTCACCCCAGGACAGGGGGCTACGGGGCTACACCTTC. Its protein is CASSPQDRGLRGYTF. V gene TRBV18 combines with J gene TRBJ1-2; 11 nucleotides align to TRBD1. The junction had 8 bases not matched to a gene; V was cut back by 3 bases and J by 8 bases. Germline CDR1 is KGHSH and CDR2 is LQKENI. This CDR3 is 15 amino acids long.

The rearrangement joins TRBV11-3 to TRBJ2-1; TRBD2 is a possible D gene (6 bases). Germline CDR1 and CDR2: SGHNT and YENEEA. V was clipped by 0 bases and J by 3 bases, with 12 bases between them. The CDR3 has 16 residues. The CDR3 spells CASSLEGGTNYNEQFF. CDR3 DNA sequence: TGTGCCAGCAGCTTAGAAGGCGGGACCAACTACAATGAGCAGTTCTTC.

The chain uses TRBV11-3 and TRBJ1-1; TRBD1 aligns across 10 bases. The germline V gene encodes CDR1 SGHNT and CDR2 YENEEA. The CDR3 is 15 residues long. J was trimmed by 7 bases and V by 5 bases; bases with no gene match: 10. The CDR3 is CASSPGQGRGGEAFF. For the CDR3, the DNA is TGTGCCAGCAGCCCGGGACAGGGGAGGGGTGGTGAAGCTTTCTTT.

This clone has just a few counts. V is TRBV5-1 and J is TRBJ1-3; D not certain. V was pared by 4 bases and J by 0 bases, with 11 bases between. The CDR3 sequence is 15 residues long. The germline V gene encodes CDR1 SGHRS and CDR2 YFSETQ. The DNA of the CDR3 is TGCGCCAGCAGCGGCTCGTCCCTCTCTGGAAACACCATATATTTT. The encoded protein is CASSGSSLSGNTIYF.

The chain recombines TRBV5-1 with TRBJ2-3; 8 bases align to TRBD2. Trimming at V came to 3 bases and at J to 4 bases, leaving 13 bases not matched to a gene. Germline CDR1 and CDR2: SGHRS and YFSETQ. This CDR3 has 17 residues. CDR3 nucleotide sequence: TGCGCCAGCAGCTGGGGGGCTCGGGCGGGAGGTCCAGATACGCAGTATTTT. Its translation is CASSWGARAGGPDTQYF.

CDR3 sequence: CASSFAGVGGNQPQHF. The CDR3 DNA is TGTGCCAGCAGCTTTGCAGGGGTCGGGGGCAATCAGCCCCAGCATTTT. This chain joins TRBV5-5 and TRBJ1-5; D is possibly TRBD1 (6 bases). The CDR3 runs 16 residues. The germline CDR1 and CDR2 sequences are SGHKS and YYEKEE (reference sequence). Trimming shortened V by 2 bases and J by 2 bases, and 14 bases separated the two germline ends.

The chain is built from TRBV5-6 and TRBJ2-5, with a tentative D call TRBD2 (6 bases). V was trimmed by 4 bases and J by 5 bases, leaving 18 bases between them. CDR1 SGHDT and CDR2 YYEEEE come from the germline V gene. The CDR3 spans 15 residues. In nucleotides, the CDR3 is TGTGCCAGCAGCCCTCACAGCAGGGCGGGGGAGACCCAGTACTTC. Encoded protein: CASSPHSRAGETQYF.

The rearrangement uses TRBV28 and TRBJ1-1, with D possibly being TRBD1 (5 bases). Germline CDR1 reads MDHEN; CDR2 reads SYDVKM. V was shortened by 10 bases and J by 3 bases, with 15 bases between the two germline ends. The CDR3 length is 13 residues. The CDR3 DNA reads TGTGCCACGGGGGAACCACCGGACACTGAAGCTTTCTTT. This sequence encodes CATGEPPDTEAFF.

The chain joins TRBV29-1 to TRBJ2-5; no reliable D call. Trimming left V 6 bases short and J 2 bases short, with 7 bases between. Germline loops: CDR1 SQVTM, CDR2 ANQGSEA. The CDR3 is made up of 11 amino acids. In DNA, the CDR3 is TGCAGCGTCCAAGCACAAGAGACCCAGTACTTC. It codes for CSVQAQETQYF.